The 28 T cell receptor beta chains below were found in one sample sequenced in a study of cytomegalovirus exposure and HLA in healthy donors. The PCR made use of 60 Vbeta and 13 Jbeta primers. The repertoire was sequenced with immunoSEQ multiplex PCR; TCRdb's copy has only in-frame clones and lacks some. The sample has roughly 150,000 clones, around four fifths seen once. Sequenced: PBMCs. The receptors derive from a young man in good health and CMV-seropositive.

The CDR3 sequence is CASSSGGSNQPQHF. The CDR3 DNA reads as TGTGCCAGCAGTTCAGGGGGAAGCAATCAGCCCCAGCATTTT. This chain links TRBV25-1 with TRBJ1-5, with 7 bases aligning to TRBD1. The J segment lost 1 base and the V segment lost 5 bases, leaving 2 bases of the junction unmatched. The V gene's germline CDR1 is MGHDK and CDR2 SYGVNS. The CDR3 totals 14 residues.

V gene TRBV11-2 combines with J gene TRBJ2-7, with a possible D match to TRBD1 (7 bases). V was clipped by 4 bases and J by 4 bases, with 20 bases between them. CDR1 and CDR2 from the germline V gene are SGHAT and FQNNGV. CDR3 size: 16 residues. CDR3 sequence (DNA): TGTGCCAGCAGCTGGGGGGCCGGGACAGACCATTACGAGCAGTACTTC. Amino acid sequence: CASSWGAGTDHYEQYF. The full variable domain, rest sourced from reference TRBV11-2 and TRBJ2-7, is EAGVAQSPRYKIIEKRQSVAFWCNPISGHATLYWYQQILGQGPKLLIQFQNNGVVDDSQLPKDRFSAERLKGVDSTLKIQPAKLEDSAVYLCASSWGAGTDHYEQYFGPGTRLTVT.

V usage is TRBV5-5 and J usage is TRBJ2-7; D ambiguous. The CDR3 length is 12 residues. CDR1 is SGHKS, CDR2 YYEKEE, per germline (reference sequence). Trimming shortened V by 1 base and J by 7 bases, and 9 bases separated the two germline ends. The CDR3 nucleotides read TGTGCCAGCAGCTTGTCGTCCGGGGAGCAGTACTTC. Protein product: CASSLSSGEQYF.

This clone occurred once. This CDR3 reads CSVQGGQGSYGYTF. The CDR3 DNA reads as TGCAGCGTGCAAGGGGGACAGGGCTCCTATGGCTACACCTTC. The V and J genes are TRBV29-1 and TRBJ1-2; 9 bases match TRBD1. Germline V gene data show CDR1 as SQVTM and CDR2 as ANQGSEA. The CDR3 sequence is 14 residues long. Germline trimming cut 6 bases from V and 4 bases from J; bases unmatched to any gene: 9.

This chain links TRBV9 with TRBJ2-3; 7 bases are shared with TRBD2. Germline CDR1 and CDR2: SGDLS and YYNGEE. The CDR3 is made up of 16 amino acids. With 0 bases clipped from V and 4 bases from J, the junction kept 8 bases outside the gene matches. CDR3: CASSVVGSGGADTQYF. The CDR3 DNA follows: TGTGCCAGCAGCGTAGTCGGTAGTGGGGGGGCAGATACGCAGTATTTT. Drawing the rest from reference TRBV9 and TRBJ2-3, the complete variable domain is DSGVTQTPKHLITATGQRVTLRCSPRSGDLSVYWYQQSLDQGLQFLIQYYNGEERAKGNILERFSAQQFPDLHSELNLSSLELGDSALYFCASSVVGSGGADTQYFGPGTRLTVL.

The chain is built from TRBV27 and TRBJ1-2; D might be TRBD1 (5 bases). CDR1 and CDR2 from the germline V gene are MNHEY and SMNVEV (reference sequence). Trimming stripped 5 bases from V and 8 bases from J, with 15 bases between. The CDR3 length is 13 residues. As DNA, the CDR3 is TGTGCCAGCAGTATGCCAACGGGGGACGGCTACACCTTC. It yields the protein CASSMPTGDGYTF.

V and J are TRBV7-9 and TRBJ2-3, with TRBD2 matching over 10 bases. The V segment lost 6 bases and the J segment 4 bases; nucleotides outside the gene matches: 7. CDR1 is SEHNR, CDR2 FQNEAQ, per germline (reference sequence). CDR3 length: 15 residues. CDR3 residues: CASRQAGGSPDTQYF. CDR3 in DNA: TGTGCCAGCAGGCAAGCGGGAGGGTCGCCAGATACGCAGTATTTT.

This chain joins TRBV28 and TRBJ1-2; D is unclear. V was trimmed by 4 bases and J by 2 bases, leaving 8 bases between them. The germline gives CDR1 MDHEN, CDR2 SYDVKM. This CDR3 is 13 amino acids long. CDR3 DNA: TGTGCCAGCAGTTCGGGAGGAAACTATGGCTACACCTTC. This translates into CASSSGGNYGYTF.

The rearrangement links TRBV27 to TRBJ2-7; 8 bases align to TRBD1. Germline assignment: CDR1 MNHEY and CDR2 SMNVEV (reference sequence). The CDR3 runs to 15 residues. The V segment lost 4 bases and the J segment 5 bases; nucleotides outside the gene matches: 10. In DNA form, the CDR3 reads TGTGCCAGCAGTTCGTTCCGGGACAGGCCCCACGAGCAGTACTTC. Protein product: CASSSFRDRPHEQYF.

V usage is TRBV5-5 and J usage is TRBJ1-2, with 10 bases aligning to TRBD1. Germline values: CDR1 SGHKS, CDR2 YYEKEE (reference sequence). V lost 3 bases, J lost 7 bases, and 6 bases stayed unmatched. The CDR3 has 14 residues. The CDR3 sequence is CASSSDRGLVGYTF. The CDR3 bases are TGTGCCAGCAGCTCCGACAGGGGGCTTGTTGGCTACACCTTC.

This rearrangement joins TRBV27 to TRBJ1-1; D is unresolved. The V gene's germline CDR1 is MNHEY and CDR2 SMNVEV (reference sequence). Trimming took off 5 bases at V and 1 base at J, with 11 bases between the two ends. The CDR3 has 14 amino acids. The CDR3 loop is CASSGGNTNTEAFF. The CDR3 DNA follows: TGTGCCAGCAGTGGAGGGAATACGAACACTGAAGCTTTCTTT.

The chain has TRBV5-4 and TRBJ1-5; 9 positions match TRBD1. CDR3 length equals 15 residues. V trimming: 0 bases; J trimming: 6 bases; junction bases outside the gene matches: 4. Germline V lookup: CDR1 SGHNT, CDR2 YYREEE (reference sequence). CDR3 nucleotides: TGTGCCAGCAGCTTGGACAGGGGGCTAGGTCAGCCCCAGCATTTT. Protein product: CASSLDRGLGQPQHF.

The chain couples TRBV5-1 to TRBJ1-1; D is perhaps TRBD1 (6 bases). CDR3 length equals 14 residues. Germline V CDR1 and CDR2: SGHRS, YFSETQ. Trimming took 3 bases from V and 7 from J, leaving 16 bases between them. CDR3 sequence reads: CASSSKDSAFEAFF. CDR3 nucleotide sequence: TGCGCCAGCAGCTCCAAGGACAGCGCTTTTGAAGCTTTCTTT.

In its sample, this clone was seen once. The chain carries TRBV7-2 and TRBJ2-3; possible D gene TRBD2, 5 bases. Trimming cost V 4 bases and J 3 bases, with 17 bases left between them. The CDR3 runs to 16 residues. Germline CDR1 SGHTA, CDR2 FQGNSA. The DNA for the CDR3 is TGTGCCAGCAGCTACCAACTAGGACTCGGGACAGATACGCAGTATTTT. Translated: CASSYQLGLGTDTQYF.

The sample holds a few counts of this clone. J is TRBJ2-7 and V is TRBV15; a weak D match, TRBD2 (6 bases). Germline CDR1 and CDR2: LNHNV and YYDKDF (reference sequence). The CDR3 is 16 amino acids. The V and J ends lost 0 bases and 2 bases respectively, with 14 bases between them. In nucleotides, the CDR3 is TGTGCCACCAGCAGAGATTCGGGGCGGGACCCCTACGAGCAGTACTTC. As protein: CATSRDSGRDPYEQYF.

This clone was recorded a few times. The V and J genes are TRBV27 and TRBJ2-1; 12 bases are a match to TRBD2. V was clipped by 5 bases and J by 7 bases; unmatched bases: 9. CDR3 size: 16 residues. CDR1 is MNHEY and CDR2 is SMNVEV in the germline V gene (reference sequence). The CDR3 DNA reads TGTGCCAGCAGTCCACTGACTAGCGGGAGCGGAAATGAGCAGTTCTTC. Amino acid sequence: CASSPLTSGSGNEQFF.

As for this clone: The missing conserved phenylalanine or tryptophan at the end of this CDR3 makes a read error likely. This chain uses TRBV6-1 with TRBJ1-6, with 7 bases matching TRBD1. The CDR3 is 15 residues long. J gave up 9 bases and V 1 base, and 6 bases lay outside the gene matches. The germline CDR1 and CDR2 sequences are MNHNS and SASEGT. As DNA, the CDR3 is TGTGCCAGCAGTGAAGGAGGAGGGGGCGGTTCACCCCTCCACCTT. Protein: CASSEGGGGGSPLHL.

This chain links TRBV28 with TRBJ2-1; 12 bases are a match to TRBD2. Losses at the gene ends were 8 bases for V and 0 bases for J; bases not matched to a gene: 8. CDR3 length: 17 residues. Germline V lookup: CDR1 MDHEN, CDR2 SYDVKM. The CDR3 region has the DNA TGTGCCAGCGTTACTAGCGGGAGGAGGAGCTCCTACAATGAGCAGTTCTTC. Translating it yields CASVTSGRRSSYNEQFF.

The V and J genes are TRBV29-1 and TRBJ2-7, with a possible D match to TRBD2 (7 bases). Germline V CDR1 and CDR2: SQVTM, ANQGSEA. The CDR3 has 15 residues. V gave up 7 bases and J gave up 4 bases, with 23 bases separating them. The CDR3 reads CSAEASSGEGYEQYF. In DNA, the CDR3 is TGCAGCGCTGAGGCCTCATCAGGGGAGGGTTACGAGCAGTACTTC.

The gene calls are TRBV6-6 and TRBJ2-1; D gene ambiguous. With 2 bases removed from V and 7 bases from J, the gap between germline ends came to 12 bases. CDR1 and CDR2 (germline): MNHNY, SVGAGI (reference sequence). CDR3 length: 14 amino acids. CDR3 sequence reads: CASSYVETTNEQFF. In nucleotides, the CDR3 is TGTGCCAGCAGTTACGTTGAGACAACTAATGAGCAGTTCTTC.

The genes are TRBV30 and TRBJ2-1, with TRBD1 identical over 7 bases. This CDR3 is 12 amino acids long. With 3 bases clipped from V and 6 bases from J, the junction kept 2 bases outside the gene matches. Germline loops: CDR1 GTSNPN, CDR2 SVGIG (reference sequence). CDR3 protein: CAWRRQGNEQFF. Written as DNA, the CDR3 is TGTGCCTGGAGAAGACAGGGCAATGAGCAGTTCTTC. Together with reference TRBV30 and TRBJ2-1, the CDR3 gives the full variable domain: SQTIHQWPATLVQPVGSPLSLECTVEGTSNPNLYWYRQAAGRGLQLLFYSVGIGQISSEVPQNLSASRPQDRQFILSSKKLLLSDSGFYLCAWRRQGNEQFFGPGTRLTVL.

The chain links TRBV28 to TRBJ2-5; maybe TRBD2 (6 bases). From germline, CDR1 is MDHEN and CDR2 SYDVKM. Trimming took 3 bases from V and 0 from J, leaving 11 bases between them. This CDR3 spans 15 amino acids. CDR3 DNA sequence: TGTGCCAGCAGTTTTTGGGGGGACTACCAAGAGACCCAGTACTTC. Translation gives CASSFWGDYQETQYF.

This sequence joins TRBV7-2 and TRBJ1-2; TRBD1 aligns across 9 bases. V lost 1 base to trimming and J lost 8 bases; unmatched junction nucleotides: 5. In germline, CDR1 is SGHTA, CDR2 FQGNSA. The CDR3 extends over 14 amino acids. DNA of the CDR3: TGTGCCAGCAGCTTAGTGGGACAGGGACGAGGCTACACCTTC. It encodes CASSLVGQGRGYTF.

CDR3 DNA sequence: TGCAGCGTTGAAGGAGGCACCGGGGAGCTGTTTTTT. It translates to CSVEGGTGELFF. This chain joins TRBV29-1 and TRBJ2-2, with no clear D. The germline CDR1 and CDR2 sequences are SQVTM and ANQGSEA. This CDR3 contains 12 residues. V lost 1 base, J lost 4 bases, and 4 bases lay in between.

This chain connects TRBV6-4 to TRBJ1-2; TRBD1 aligns across 7 bases. The V gene's germline CDR1 is MRHNA and CDR2 SNTAGT. This CDR3 contains 13 residues. V gave up 3 bases and J gave up 7 bases; unmatched junction bases: 5. CDR3 sequence reads: CASSEYRGGGYTF. DNA of the CDR3: TGTGCCAGCAGTGAATACAGGGGTGGTGGCTACACCTTC.

The CDR3, as DNA: TGCGCCAGCAGCTCTAAAGGACAGGGGCCCGATCCCGAAAAACTGTTTTTT. Its translation: CASSSKGQGPDPEKLFF. The chain combines TRBV5-1 with TRBJ1-4, with 9 bases fitting TRBD1. The length of the CDR3 is 17 residues. Trimming at V came to 3 bases and at J to 8 bases, leaving 14 bases not matched to a gene. CDR1 is SGHRS, CDR2 YFSETQ, per germline.

The chain has TRBV4-2 and TRBJ2-3, with D perhaps matching TRBD2 (6 bases). The CDR3 extends over 18 amino acids. V lost 0 bases, J lost 0 bases, and 16 bases lay in between. Germline V lookup: CDR1 LGHNA, CDR2 YNFKEQ. The CDR3 sequence is CASSQDLLRGPSTDTQYF. The CDR3 coding sequence is TGTGCCAGCAGCCAAGATCTGTTGCGGGGCCCTAGCACAGATACGCAGTATTTT.

This clone was seen only once. V and J are TRBV6-5 and TRBJ1-2; TRBD1 matches 8 bases. Germline lookup yields CDR1 MNHEY and CDR2 SVGAGI. V dropped 10 bases and J dropped 7; count of bases not matched to a gene: 11. This CDR3 has 13 residues. The CDR3 is CATRFGTGGGYTF. DNA of the CDR3: TGTGCCACTAGGTTTGGGACAGGCGGTGGCTACACCTTC.